These 14 T cell receptor beta chains were all obtained from the same sample, sequenced in a study of identifying expanded T cells in peripheral blood. Sequencing was performed with immunoSEQ multiplex PCR; in TCRdb, only in-frame clones are kept and a portion is missing. The sample has approximately 100,000 clones; around 85% are singletons. The sequenced sample was blood. The receptors shown here come from a person aged 18 to 70 in good health.

V and J are TRBV7-2 and TRBJ1-6; the D is unclear. The CDR3 is 14 amino acids. Germline lookup yields CDR1 SGHTA and CDR2 FQGNSA. V dropped 1 base and J dropped 5 bases, with 6 bases sitting between them. The CDR3 nucleotides are TGTGCCAGCAGCTTAGTCGACGATAATTCACCCCTCCACTTT. It codes for CASSLVDDNSPLHF. The full variable domain, rest sourced from reference TRBV7-2 and TRBJ1-6, is GAGVSQSPSNKVTEKGKDVELRCDPISGHTALYWYRQSLGQGLEFLIYFQGNSAPDKSGLPSDRFSAERTGGSVSTLTIQRTQQEDSAVYLCASSLVDDNSPLHFGNGTRLTVT.

Turning to this clone: Mismatch with germline at one junction end may stem from a read error. V and J are TRBV5-1 and TRBJ2-7; the D gene is possibly TRBD2 (6 bases). The V gene's germline CDR1 is SGHRS and CDR2 YFSETQ. The CDR3 length is 15 residues. The CDR3 DNA reads TGCGCCAGCAGCTTGGTTGCGGGGCCCTCCTACGAGCAGCACTTC. Its translation: CASSLVAGPSYEQHF.

On this clone itself: Germline is not matched at one junction end, which may reflect a read error. This chain joins TRBV5-4 and TRBJ1-6; 11 nucleotides match TRBD1. Germline V CDR1 and CDR2: SGHNT, YYREEE (reference sequence). This CDR3 has 17 residues. The CDR3 loop is CTSSPPGGQGVGSPLHF. DNA of the CDR3: TGTACCAGCAGCCCTCCGGGGGGACAGGGGGTAGGGTCACCCCTCCACTTT.

The CDR3 region is CASSLGDRVTYGYTF. CDR3 coding DNA: TGTGCCAGCAGCTTAGGGGACAGGGTCACCTATGGCTACACCTTC. V is TRBV7-6 and J is TRBJ1-2; TRBD1 aligns across 9 bases. Germline V gene sequence: CDR1 SGHVS, CDR2 FNYEAQ. This CDR3 spans 15 amino acids. The J segment lost 4 bases and the V segment lost 1 base, leaving 4 bases of the junction unmatched.

The gene calls are TRBV11-2 and TRBJ1-2; D gene unclear. Trimming stripped 7 bases from V and 2 bases from J, with 8 bases between. Germline CDR1 and CDR2: SGHAT and FQNNGV. This CDR3 comprises 12 residues. The CDR3 coding sequence is TGTGCCAGCACCCGGGCCAACTATGGCTACACCTTC. Its protein product is CASTRANYGYTF.

This rearrangement joins TRBV11-1 to TRBJ2-4; a possible D gene is TRBD1 (5 bases). The CDR3 contains 11 residues. Germline CDR1 is SGHAT and CDR2 is FQDESV (reference sequence). The V and J ends lost 8 bases and 6 bases respectively, with 8 bases between them. CDR3 amino acids: CASGTGNIQYF. As DNA, the CDR3 is TGTGCCAGCGGAACAGGAAACATTCAGTACTTC.

This clone has a handful of counts. Other DNA sequences in the same sample also yield this CDR3. The gene calls are TRBV15 and TRBJ1-2; D gene ambiguous. Germline CDR1 LNHNV, CDR2 YYDKDF (reference sequence). Trimming removed 0 bases at V and 4 bases at J, with 6 bases between. This CDR3 is built from 13 residues. CDR3 in amino acids: CATSRERGYGYTF. The CDR3 DNA reads as TGTGCCACCAGCAGAGAGCGTGGCTATGGCTACACCTTC. Full variable domain (remainder filled in from reference TRBV15 and TRBJ1-2): DAMVIQNPRYQVTQFGKPVTLSCSQTLNHNVMYWYQQKSSQAPKLLFHYYDKDFNNEADTPDNFQSRRPNTSFCFLDIRSPGLGDTAMYLCATSRERGYGYTFGSGTRLTVV.

The rearrangement joins TRBV28 to TRBJ2-7, with D hard to call. Trimming took 2 bases from V and 2 from J, leaving 7 bases between them. The CDR3 sequence is 13 residues long. The germline V gene encodes CDR1 MDHEN and CDR2 SYDVKM. The CDR3 protein is CASSLNAPYEQYF. The CDR3 DNA sequence: TGTGCCAGCAGTTTAAATGCCCCCTACGAGCAGTACTTC.

The chain links TRBV7-2 to TRBJ2-7, with D possibly TRBD2 on 7 matching bases. The CDR3 is 15 amino acids. V was pared by 5 bases and J by 3 bases, with 17 bases between. Germline CDR1 SGHTA, CDR2 FQGNSA. CDR3 DNA: TGTGCCAGCAGCGCAGGCGGGGGCCGGGGCTACGAGCAGTACTTC. This sequence encodes CASSAGGGRGYEQYF.

The chain is built from TRBV5-1 and TRBJ2-3, with 11 nucleotides matching TRBD1. CDR3 length: 15 residues. V trimming: 2 bases; J trimming: 5 bases; junction bases outside the gene matches: 4. Germline CDR1 is SGHRS and CDR2 is YFSETQ. CDR3 in amino acids: CASSLEDRGRDTQYF. The CDR3 DNA reads as TGCGCCAGCAGCTTAGAGGACAGGGGGCGAGATACGCAGTATTTT.

The chain links TRBV28 to TRBJ1-3; D is unclear. V lost 1 base and J lost 2, with 9 bases in between. The CDR3 sequence is 15 residues long. Germline V lookup: CDR1 MDHEN, CDR2 SYDVKM. Here the CDR3 DNA reads TGTGCCAGCAGTTTATTCCTAGGGACTGGAAACACCATATATTTT. Amino acid sequence: CASSLFLGTGNTIYF.

The V call is TRBV4-2, the J call TRBJ2-7; D not resolved. CDR3 length: 16 amino acids. V lost 1 base to trimming and J lost 6 bases, with 19 bases between them. CDR1 is LGHNA, CDR2 YNFKEQ, per germline. Here the CDR3 reads CASSQGTRPTLGEQYF. The CDR3 nucleotides are TGTGCCAGCAGCCAAGGAACCCGCCCAACGCTCGGCGAGCAGTACTTC.

This chain joins TRBV4-3 and TRBJ2-6; 9 bases agree with TRBD1. The CDR3 totals 18 residues. Germline assignment: CDR1 LGHNA and CDR2 YSLEER. V lost 4 bases and J lost 0; bases outside the gene matches: 7. For the CDR3, the DNA is TGCGCCAGCAGCCTGGACAGGGGACACTTCTCTGGGGCCAACGTCCTGACTTTC. As protein: CASSLDRGHFSGANVLTF.

The chain links TRBV4-2 to TRBJ2-5; no firm D call. V lost 5 bases to trimming and J lost 7 bases, with 11 bases between them. The V gene's germline CDR1 is LGHNA and CDR2 YNFKEQ. The CDR3 is 12 residues long. CDR3 bases: TGTGCCAGCAGCGGCCACCATGGGACCCAGTACTTC. Translation: CASSGHHGTQYF.